This TCR beta chain was obtained from a study of human T cells and chemical hapten exposure. Study-level background: The variation in per-sample TCR yields arose mainly from small differences in pooled library volumes.

Time point defined: patch test 2, 6 weeks after DPC sensitization. Treatment here: therapeutic diphenylcyclopropenone sensitization with weekly scalp DPC. V shed 7 bases and J 6 bases; nucleotides not matched to a gene: 5. The germline CDR1 and CDR2 sequences are SNHLY and FYNNEI. This CDR3 spans 13 amino acids. This clonotype was recorded a few times. In the original analysis: Samples held a median of 95,638 TCRs, range about 23,224–700,000. TCRdb itself ran the RACE reads through MiXCR, one entry per CDR3 protein. These V and J calls are TCRdb output, not the study's own analysis. Here the sample spans hundreds of thousands of distinct CDR3 sequences, about 6% being singletons.

The sample consisted of whole blood, taken in connection with sensitization to the hapten diphenylcyclopropenone (DPC). V is TRBV2 and J is TRBJ2-2, with 7 positions matching TRBD1. The clonotype originates from a woman younger than 30 with alopecia areata. Some clones in this sample may be carry-over from other donors' samples. As DNA, the CDR3 is TGTGCCAGCATGGACAGGCGCTCCGGGGAGCTGTTTTTT. It translates to CASMDRRSGELFF.